The 16 T cell receptor beta chains below were found in one sample sequenced in a study of OX40 agonist ivuxolimab in advanced cancers. The protocol was immunoSEQ multiplex PCR, while the TCRdb copy is restricted to in-frame clones and leaves out a portion. The sample carries tens of thousands of clones, 88% recorded once. Sequencing used CD4+ or CD8+ T cells sorted from blood, obtained in a trial of the OX40 agonist ivuxolimab. These receptors all stem from an adult with an advanced solid tumor such as melanoma, head and neck, liver or kidney cancer.

The V gene is TRBV4-1, the J gene TRBJ2-3; 9 nucleotides align to TRBD1. Trimming at V came to 1 base and at J to 5 bases, leaving 10 bases not matched to a gene. This CDR3 has 17 amino acids. Germline CDR1 MGHRA, CDR2 YSYEKL. The CDR3 DNA reads TGCGCCAGCAGCCAAGGTAGATGGGACAGGGAGAAAGATACGCAGTATTTT. It is translated as CASSQGRWDREKDTQYF.

The V and J genes are TRBV15 and TRBJ2-3; 11 bases match TRBD2. This CDR3 comprises 18 residues. V lost 1 base to trimming and J lost 6 bases; unmatched junction nucleotides: 12. Germline-derived CDR1 and CDR2 are LNHNV and YYDKDF (reference sequence). In DNA, the CDR3 is TGTGCCACCAGCAGAGGTGACGGGACTAGCGGAGTAGGGGATACGCAGTATTTT. Its translation: CATSRGDGTSGVGDTQYF.

The rearrangement links TRBV28 to TRBJ1-1; D might be TRBD1 (6 bases). Germline V gives CDR1 MDHEN, CDR2 SYDVKM. Between the trimmed V and J ends, which lost 5 bases and 1 base, there was a span of 17 bases. The CDR3 is 16 residues long. Here the CDR3 DNA reads TGTGCCAGCAGTCCCGTAGGGGGGGGTCGGAACACTGAAGCTTTCTTT. Its translation is CASSPVGGGRNTEAFF.

This chain links TRBV30 with TRBJ2-3, with 7 positions matching TRBD1. Trimming took 5 bases from V and 6 from J; bases not matched to a gene: 11. Per germline, CDR1 GTSNPN and CDR2 SVGIG (reference sequence). This CDR3 region has 14 residues. CDR3 sequence: CAWGDSSRRDTQYF. The DNA for the CDR3 is TGTGCCTGGGGGGACAGCTCACGTAGGGATACGCAGTATTTT.

DNA of the CDR3: TGTGCCAGCAGTGGGGCCAGGTCGGGGGCGGGTGGCTACACCTTC. Translated: CASSGARSGAGGYTF. V and J are TRBV2 and TRBJ1-2; a weak D match, TRBD1 (6 bases). The germline gives CDR1 SNHLY, CDR2 FYNNEI. V lost 4 bases and J 7 bases, leaving 19 bases between the germline ends. The CDR3 contains 15 residues.

The CDR3, as DNA: TGTGCCAGCAGCCAAGAAATCTATGAGCAGTTCTTC. This gives the protein CASSQEIYEQFF. The chain has TRBV4-2 and TRBJ2-1; D is uncertain. The CDR3 is 12 residues long. The V end lost 0 bases, the J end lost 8 bases, and 5 bases lay between the germline ends. The germline V gene has CDR1 LGHNA and CDR2 YNFKEQ.

This clone was seen a few times. The chain recombines TRBV6-1 with TRBJ1-1; a weak D match, TRBD1 (5 bases). The CDR3 is made up of 13 amino acids. Germline V gene data show CDR1 as MNHNS and CDR2 as SASEGT. V was cut by 6 bases and J by 3 bases, with 11 bases left in between. The CDR3 nucleotides are TGTGCCAGCAGGAGGGACGGTTACACTGAAGCTTTCTTT. Amino acids: CASRRDGYTEAFF.

This chain joins TRBV6-1 and TRBJ2-7; 7 nucleotides align to TRBD1. V lost 6 bases to trimming and J lost 5 bases; unmatched junction nucleotides: 10. This CDR3 spans 14 amino acids. Per germline, CDR1 MNHNS and CDR2 SASEGT. For the CDR3, the DNA is TGTGCCAGCAGCCTACAGGGGAGTGGAAACGAGCAGTACTTC. It specifies CASSLQGSGNEQYF.

This clone was found once. The chain employs TRBV14 and TRBJ2-1, with 7 bases fitting TRBD2. V gave up 4 bases and J gave up 4 bases; unmatched junction bases: 7. The CDR3 has 15 residues. Germline V CDR1 and CDR2: SGHDN, FVKESK. DNA for the CDR3: TGTGCCAGCAGCCGAACGGGGGGAGCTTACAATGAGCAGTTCTTC. Its protein is CASSRTGGAYNEQFF.

V gene TRBV6-6 combines with J gene TRBJ2-7; 7 positions agree with TRBD2. Germline CDR1 is MNHNY and CDR2 is SVGAGI (reference sequence). V dropped 0 bases and J dropped 0; count of bases not matched to a gene: 5. The CDR3 runs 16 residues. In nucleotides, the CDR3 is TGTGCCAGCAGTTACTCGGCGGGAGCCCTCTCCTACGAGCAGTACTTC. Amino acids: CASSYSAGALSYEQYF.

V gene TRBV5-1 combines with J gene TRBJ2-1; D is possibly TRBD1 or TRBD2 (6 bases each). CDR1 SGHRS and CDR2 YFSETQ come from the germline V gene. The CDR3 spans 16 residues. The ends were cut back, 0 bases at V and 6 bases at J, with 16 bases in the middle. The CDR3 reads CASSLGGAGGGNEQFF. The CDR3 region has the DNA TGCGCCAGCAGCTTGGGCGGGGCCGGAGGGGGCAATGAGCAGTTCTTC. Filled out from reference TRBV5-1 and TRBJ2-1, the complete variable domain reads KAGVTQTPRYLIKTRGQQVTLSCSPISGHRSVSWYQQTPGQGLQFLFEYFSETQRNKGNFPGRFSGRQFSNSRSEMNVSTLELGDSALYLCASSLGGAGGGNEQFFGPGTRLTVL.

J is TRBJ2-7 and V is TRBV28, with 11 positions matching TRBD1. CDR3 length: 16 amino acids. V trimming: 5 bases; J trimming: 2 bases; junction bases outside the gene matches: 8. Looked up from germline, CDR1 is MDHEN and CDR2 is SYDVKM. CDR3 region: CASSPSRDRGTYEQYF. In DNA, the CDR3 is TGTGCCAGCAGTCCCTCGCGGGACAGGGGGACCTACGAGCAGTACTTC.

This chain joins TRBV7-3 and TRBJ2-2; D not resolved. Trimming took off 7 bases at V and 3 bases at J, with 6 bases between the two ends. This CDR3 region has 12 residues. Germline V lookup: CDR1 SGHTA, CDR2 FQGTGA. The CDR3 protein is CASIVDTGELFF. CDR3 bases: TGTGCCAGCATCGTAGACACCGGGGAGCTGTTTTTT.

This clone was observed a single time. This chain joins TRBV5-6 and TRBJ1-1; a possible D gene is TRBD1 (6 bases). The CDR3 has 15 residues. V shed 1 base and J shed 1 base, with 11 bases lying between them. CDR1 is SGHDT, CDR2 YYEEEE, per germline. CDR3 DNA: TGTGCCAGCAGCTTGTATAGGGGGGCGAACACTGAAGCTTTCTTT. It encodes CASSLYRGANTEAFF.

This chain uses TRBV5-4 with TRBJ2-5; TRBD1 agrees at 7 bases. The CDR3 length is 12 residues. The J segment lost 5 bases and the V segment lost 10 bases, leaving 8 bases of the junction unmatched. Looked up from germline, CDR1 is SGHNT and CDR2 is YYREEE (reference sequence). The CDR3 DNA reads as TGTGCCTGTAACCAGGGGGAGGAGACCCAGTACTTC. This translates into CACNQGEETQYF. Based on the CDR3 plus reference TRBV5-4 and TRBJ2-5, the full variable domain is ETGVTQSPTHLIKTRGQQVTLRCSSQSGHNTVSWYQQALGQGPQFIFQYYREEENGRGNFPPRFSGLQFPNYSSELNVNALELDDSALYLCACNQGEETQYFGPGTRLLVL.

The rearrangement uses TRBV4-1 and TRBJ2-3; the D is unclear. V lost 1 base and J 5 bases, leaving 4 bases between the germline ends. CDR1 MGHRA and CDR2 YSYEKL come from the germline V gene. The CDR3 runs 12 residues. This CDR3 reads CASSQVGDTQYF. The DNA for the CDR3 is TGCGCCAGCAGCCAAGTGGGAGATACGCAGTATTTT.